This is a list of T cell receptor beta chains from one sample in a study of T cell responses to AZD1222 COVID-19 vaccine. Using immunoSEQ multiplex PCR, the repertoire was profiled, and TCRdb retains in-frame clones only, with some absent. Altogether roughly 140,000 clones are present, approximately 94% being singletons, with the ten largest covering 1.5% to 2%. The sample consisted of peripheral blood, taken on day 0 of AZD1222 vaccination. All receptors derive from an adult in good health. Each CDR3 is given with its conserved first and last residue. A D gene is named only where the DNA matches it firmly. Size is omitted from some rows. Given values are once, few, many or a class for expanded clones.

d_call,v_call,j_call,clone_size,cdr3_nt,cdr3_aa
TRBD1,TRBV2,TRBJ1-3,.,TGTGCCAGCAGTATACAGGGGGCGCGGGGAAACACCATATATTTT,CASSIQGARGNTIYF
TRBD2,TRBV7-9,TRBJ2-3,.,TGTGCCAGCAGCCTGAGGACTAGCGGGGGGTACACAGATACGCAGTATTTT,CASSLRTSGGYTDTQYF
.,TRBV24-1,TRBJ2-7,.,TGTGCCACCAGTGATTTTGGAGGGAACGAGCAGTACTTC,CATSDFGGNEQYF
.,TRBV6-5,TRBJ2-3,.,TGTGCCAGCAGTTTGGGGGGCCAGGATACGCAGTATTTT,CASSLGGQDTQYF
.,TRBV16,TRBJ1-5,.,TGTGCCAGCAGCCAACAGGGTTACAATCAGCCCCAGCATTTT,CASSQQGYNQPQHF
.,TRBV19,TRBJ2-1,.,TGTGCCAGTAGAGCCGAGAGCTCCTACAATGAGCAGTTCTTC,CASRAESSYNEQFF
.,TRBV6-1,TRBJ1-3,.,TGTGCCAGCAGTGAAGCCCCAGGACAGATTCTCGGAAACACCATATATTTT,CASSEAPGQILGNTIYF
TRBD2,TRBV2,TRBJ2-1,.,TGTGCCAGCAGTGAACGGAGCGGGGTCTACAATGAGCAGTTCTTC,CASSERSGVYNEQFF
.,TRBV19,TRBJ1-5,few,TGTGCCAGTAGTACACAGTTCAATCAGCCCCAGCATTTT,CASSTQFNQPQHF
TRBD1,TRBV13,TRBJ2-7,.,TGTGCCAGCAGCCATAGACAGGGTAGCGACGAGCAGTACTTC,CASSHRQGSDEQYF